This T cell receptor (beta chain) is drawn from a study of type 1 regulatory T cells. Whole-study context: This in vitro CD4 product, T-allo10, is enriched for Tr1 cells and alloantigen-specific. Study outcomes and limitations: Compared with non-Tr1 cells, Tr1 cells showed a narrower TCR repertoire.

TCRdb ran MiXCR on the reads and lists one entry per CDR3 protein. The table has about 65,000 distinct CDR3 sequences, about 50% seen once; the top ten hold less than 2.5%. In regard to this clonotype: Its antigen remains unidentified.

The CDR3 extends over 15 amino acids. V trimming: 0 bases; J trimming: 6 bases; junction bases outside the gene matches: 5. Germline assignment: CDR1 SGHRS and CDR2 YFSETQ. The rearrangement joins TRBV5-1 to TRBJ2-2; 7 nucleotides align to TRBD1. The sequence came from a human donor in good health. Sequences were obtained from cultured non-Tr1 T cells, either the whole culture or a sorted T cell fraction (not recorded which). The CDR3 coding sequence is TGCGCCAGCAGCTTGGCCAGGCAGGGGGCCGGGGAGCTGTTTTTT. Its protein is CASSLARQGAGELFF. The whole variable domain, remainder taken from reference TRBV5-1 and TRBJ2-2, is KAGVTQTPRYLIKTRGQQVTLSCSPISGHRSVSWYQQTPGQGLQFLFEYFSETQRNKGNFPGRFSGRQFSNSRSEMNVSTLELGDSALYLCASSLARQGAGELFFGEGSRLTVL.